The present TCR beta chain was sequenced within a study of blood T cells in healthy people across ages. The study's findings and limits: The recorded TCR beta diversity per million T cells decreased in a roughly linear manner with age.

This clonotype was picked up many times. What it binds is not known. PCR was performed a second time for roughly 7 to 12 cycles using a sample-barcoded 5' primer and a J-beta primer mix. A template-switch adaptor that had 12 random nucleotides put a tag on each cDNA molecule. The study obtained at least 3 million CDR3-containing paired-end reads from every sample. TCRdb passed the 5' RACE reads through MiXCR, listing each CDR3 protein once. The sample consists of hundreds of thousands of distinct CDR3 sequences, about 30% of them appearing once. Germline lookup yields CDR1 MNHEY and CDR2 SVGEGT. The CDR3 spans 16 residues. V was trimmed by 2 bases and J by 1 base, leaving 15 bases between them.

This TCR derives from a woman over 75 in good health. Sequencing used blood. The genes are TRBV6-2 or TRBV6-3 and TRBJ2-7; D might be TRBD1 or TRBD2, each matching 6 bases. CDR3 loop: CASSYREGGRSYEQYF. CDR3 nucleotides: TGTGCCAGCAGTTACCGCGAGGGGGGTCGATCCTACGAGCAGTACTTC.